Listed below are T cell receptor beta chains from one sample, sequenced in a study of early T cells in non-severe SARS-CoV-2 infection. TCRdb used MiXCR to reprocess the 5' RACE reads, holding one entry per CDR3 protein. The sample lists about 77,000 distinct CDR3 sequences, about 17% occurring once. Source material: whole blood. All receptors come from an adult who was a healthcare worker with PCR-confirmed SARS-CoV-2 infection or an uninfected control (not recorded which). The CDR3 runs from the conserved cysteine through the conserved F or W. D genes are given only for firm matches. A row's size may be missing; if present it is once, few, many or a size class.

d_call j_call v_call clone_size cdr3_nt cdr3_aa
TRBD2 TRBJ2-5 TRBV11-3 NA TGTGCCAGCAGCACGGTGGCGGGAGTAGGGACCCAGTACTTC CASSTVAGVGTQYF
TRBD1 TRBJ2-5 TRBV11-2 NA TGTGCCAGCGGGACAGGATACCAAGAGACCCAGTACTTC CASGTGYQETQYF
TRBD1 TRBJ1-2 TRBV7-9 few TGTGCCAGCAGCCCGAGACAGGGGGCTCTATATGGCTACACCTTC CASSPRQGALYGYTF
TRBD2 TRBJ2-1 TRBV20-1 few TGCAGTGCCCTGACTAGCGGGGGAGGGGAGCAGTTCTTC CSALTSGGGEQFF
NA TRBJ2-1 TRBV9 NA TGTGCCAGCAGCGTCGACTTCCGCAATGAGCAGTTCTTC CASSVDFRNEQFF
NA TRBJ1-2 TRBV30 NA TGTGCCTGGAGTATCAACTATGGCTACACCTTC CAWSINYGYTF
NA TRBJ1-2 TRBV5-4 NA TGTGCCAGCAGCTTAGAGGCCGACTATGGCTACACCTTC CASSLEADYGYTF
TRBD1 TRBJ1-1 TRBV5-1 few TGCGCCAGCAGCTTGGCCTTAGGGACAGGGGGTCAGGACACTGAAGCTTTCTTT CASSLALGTGGQDTEAFF
NA TRBJ2-3 TRBV2 few TGTGCCAGCAGTAGGCACCGCACAGATACGCAGTATTTT CASSRHRTDTQYF
NA TRBJ2-2 TRBV9 NA TGTGCCAGCAGCGCTTCGACTAGCAGGGGCGGGGAGCTGTTTTTT CASSASTSRGGELFF
NA TRBJ2-7 TRBV28 NA TGTGCCAGCAGGTCCTTACCCCGGTCCGGGGCCGAGCAGTACTTC CASRSLPRSGAEQYF
NA TRBJ2-3 TRBV3-1 NA TGTGCCAGCAGCCCCCTGGCGGGGGCCCCAGATACGCAGTATTTT CASSPLAGAPDTQYF
NA TRBJ2-3 TRBV18 few TGTGCCAGCTCACCACCAACCACAGATACGCAGTATTTT CASSPPTTDTQYF
NA TRBJ2-7 TRBV21-1 NA TGTGCCAGCAGCAAAGGGACAGGGAACTACGAGCAGTACTTC CASSKGTGNYEQYF
NA TRBJ2-5 TRBV7-7 few TGTGCTAGCAGCTTACGCCCGGGATTCGGCCAAGAGACCCAGTACTTC CASSLRPGFGQETQYF
NA TRBJ2-5 TRBV9 many TGTGCCAGCAGCGTAGTGGGGGGAGAGGCTCAAGAGACCCAGTACTTC CASSVVGGEAQETQYF
NA TRBJ1-1 TRBV29-1 NA TGCAGCGTTGGAAGTATAGGGCGCAGCACGATGAACACTGAAGCTTTCTTT CSVGSIGRSTMNTEAFF
NA TRBJ2-5 TRBV18 few TGTGCCAGCTCATGGACGGGTGAAGAGACCCAGTACTTC CASSWTGEETQYF
NA TRBJ1-1 TRBV11-2 NA TGTGCCAGCAGCTTAGATAGTGAAGCTTTCTTT CASSLDSEAFF
NA TRBJ1-4 TRBV5-6 NA TGTGCCAGCAGCCGGACGATGTTGGGTGAAGAAAAACTGTTTTTT CASSRTMLGEEKLFF
TRBD1 TRBJ2-2 TRBV5-1 few TGCGCCAGCAGCTTGGTTCGACAGGGCGGGTCCACCGGGGAGCTGTTTTTT CASSLVRQGGSTGELFF
NA TRBJ1-5 TRBV15 few TGTGCCACCAGCAGAGGAGGGGTACAGGGTTATAGCAATCAGCCCCAGCATTTT CATSRGGVQGYSNQPQHF
NA TRBJ2-1 TRBV29-1 few TGCAGCGTTGAACCAGGGGCCGATGAGCAGTTCTTC CSVEPGADEQFF
TRBD2 TRBJ2-1 TRBV4-1 many TGCGCCAGCAGCCAAGATGGGGGACTAGGGGGATACAATGAGCAGTTCTTC CASSQDGGLGGYNEQFF
NA TRBJ2-5 TRBV20-1 few TGCAGTGCTAGAGATCGAGGGAGGATGCGTGAGACCCAGTACTTC CSARDRGRMRETQYF
TRBD2 TRBJ2-2 TRBV11-3 few TGTGCCAGCAGCCCCGGGGAGGGGTTCACCGGGGAGCTGTTTTTT CASSPGEGFTGELFF
NA TRBJ2-1 TRBV3-1 few TGTGCCAGCAGCCAAGATAGCCTAGCCTACAATGAGCAGTTCTTC CASSQDSLAYNEQFF
NA TRBJ2-5 TRBV13 NA TGTGCCAGCAGCTTAGGGGCGACTAAACAAGAGACCCAGTACTTC CASSLGATKQETQYF
NA TRBJ1-2 TRBV10-3 few TGTGCCATCAGCTCACTCTATGGCTACACCTTC CAISSLYGYTF
NA TRBJ2-2 TRBV6-5 few TGTGCCAGCAGGCTAAGACTAGGCACCGGGGAGCTGTTTTTT CASRLRLGTGELFF
NA TRBJ2-7 TRBV6-5 NA TGTGCCAGCAGTTACAAAAGCCAGCGGGTATCCTACGAGCAGTACTTC CASSYKSQRVSYEQYF
NA TRBJ1-1 TRBV6-1 NA TGTGCCAGCAGTGAACGATGGGGGCGAGATTATGAAGCTTTCTTT CASSERWGRDYEAFF
NA TRBJ2-1 TRBV9 NA TGTGCCAGCAGCGTAGGGGCGGGGGCCCACAATGAGCAGTTCTTC CASSVGAGAHNEQFF
NA TRBJ1-1 TRBV30 NA TGTGCCATAGAAGGAGGGACTGAAGCTTTCTTT CAIEGGTEAFF
NA TRBJ1-1 TRBV16 NA TGTGCCAGCAGCCAATCTGAAACACTGAACACTGAAGCTTTCTTT CASSQSETLNTEAFF
NA TRBJ2-7 TRBV20-1 NA TGCAGTGCTAGAGCGCCAGGCCCCTACGAGCAGTACTTC CSARAPGPYEQYF
TRBD1 TRBJ2-7 TRBV24-1 few TGTGCCACCAGTGACACGGACAGGGAAAAGTACTTC CATSDTDREKYF
TRBD2 TRBJ2-3 TRBV11-3 few TGTGCCAGCAGCCGTCGGACTAGCGGGGGCACAGATACGCAGTATTTT CASSRRTSGGTDTQYF
NA TRBJ1-5 TRBV3-1 few TGTGCCAGCAGCGGGGGAAGCAGCAATCAGCCCCAGCATTTT CASSGGSSNQPQHF
TRBD1 TRBJ2-5 TRBV12-3/TRBV12-4 NA TGTGCCAGTTACCTCGGACAGGGGACCCGTGAGACCCAGTACTTC CASYLGQGTRETQYF